These T cell receptor beta chains were read from a single sample in a study of shared clonotypes between healthy human individuals. Sequencing was performed with immunoSEQ multiplex PCR; in TCRdb, only in-frame clones are kept and a portion is missing. The sample holds around 2.1 million clones; around 93% are singletons and the top ten take roughly 1.7%. Sequencing was carried out using naive CD8+ T cells from PBMCs. These receptor sequences come from a man aged 18 to 29 in good health. Some clones in this sample may be carry-over from other donors' samples. The CDR3 runs from the conserved cysteine through the conserved F or W. Fields, in order: J gene, V gene, CDR3 protein.

TRBJ1-1	TRBV25-1	CASSEGVRGDTEAFF
TRBJ2-1	TRBV6-6	CASSSPGLAGYNEQFF
TRBJ2-1	TRBV28	CASCGLTYNEQFF
TRBJ1-2	TRBV15	CATSTVTGNYGYTF
TRBJ2-3	TRBV6-5	CASSYEGDLTDTQYF
TRBJ1-3	TRBV15	CATSRGGEGRGNTIYF
TRBJ2-7	TRBV28	CASSASSTGDEQYF
TRBJ1-1	TRBV7-9	CASGLGGATEAFF
TRBJ2-1	TRBV7-9	CASSLKAGEKSNEQFF
TRBJ1-5	TRBV5-4	CASSLDRSNQPQHF
TRBJ2-1	TRBV13	CASSLGTGENEQFF